The 26 T cell receptor beta chains in this list originate from one sample, sequenced in a study of cytomegalovirus exposure and HLA in healthy donors. The PCR employed 60 Vbeta primers together with 13 Jbeta primers. The repertoire was sequenced with immunoSEQ multiplex PCR; TCRdb's copy has only in-frame clones and lacks some. This sample has about 140,000 clones, with 80% to 90% found just once. Sequenced sample: PBMCs. All receptors derive from a woman aged 35 to 49 in good health and CMV-seropositive.

The J gene is TRBJ1-2, the V gene TRBV2, with no clear D. The CDR3 spans 13 residues. The ends were cut back, 9 bases at V and 0 bases at J, with 11 bases in the middle. Germline values: CDR1 SNHLY, CDR2 FYNNEI. The CDR3 DNA follows: TGTGCCAGGAGTAACAGAGCTAACTATGGCTACACCTTC. Amino acid sequence: CARSNRANYGYTF.

The chain carries TRBV30 and TRBJ1-1, with 7 bases fitting TRBD1. Germline loops: CDR1 GTSNPN, CDR2 SVGIG (reference sequence). Trimming took 3 bases from V and 1 from J; bases not matched to a gene: 8. This CDR3 comprises 15 residues. The DNA of the CDR3 is TGTGCCTGGAGGGGCAGGGGGGTGAGGAACACTGAAGCTTTCTTT. It specifies CAWRGRGVRNTEAFF.

This clone occurred once. V and J are TRBV2 and TRBJ2-7; a weak D match, TRBD2 (7 bases). The CDR3 has 17 amino acids. V lost 8 bases and J lost 3, with 26 bases in between. Germline loops: CDR1 SNHLY, CDR2 FYNNEI. The CDR3 region has the DNA TGTGCCAGCTGCATGGGGGCTGGGGGGGCAGGGATCTACGAGCAGTACTTC. Protein: CASCMGAGGAGIYEQYF.

The chain employs TRBV11-2 and TRBJ2-2; 10 positions agree with TRBD1. The CDR3 covers 16 residues. Germline-derived CDR1 and CDR2 are SGHAT and FQNNGV. V trimming: 4 bases; J trimming: 4 bases; junction bases outside the gene matches: 6. The CDR3 is CASSSYGTGVTGELFF. CDR3 coding DNA: TGTGCCAGCAGCTCGTACGGGACAGGGGTCACCGGGGAGCTGTTTTTT.

This chain's CDR3 is CASSKWNLGQMNTEAFF. The CDR3 DNA reads TGTGCCAGCAGCAAATGGAACCTGGGACAGATGAACACTGAAGCTTTCTTT. The V and J genes are TRBV21-1 and TRBJ1-1; TRBD1, the table's D call, lacks a check against the DNA. TRBV21-1 is flagged as a pseudogene. The CDR3 spans 17 residues.

The rearrangement joins TRBV18 to TRBJ2-7; 7 bases map to TRBD1. V gave up 2 bases and J gave up 2 bases; unmatched junction bases: 6. CDR1 KGHSH and CDR2 LQKENI come from the germline V gene. The CDR3 is made up of 15 amino acids. Written as DNA, the CDR3 is TGTGCCAGCTCACCAGAGGACAGGCGGCCCTACGAGCAGTACTTC. This sequence encodes CASSPEDRRPYEQYF. Complete variable domain (other parts from reference TRBV18 and TRBJ2-7): NAGVMQNPRHLVRRRGQEARLRCSPMKGHSHVYWYRQLPEEGLKFMVYLQKENIIDESGMPKERFSAEFPKEGPSILRIQQVVRGDSAAYFCASSPEDRRPYEQYFGPGTRLTVT.

The chain joins TRBV14 to TRBJ2-7; 13 nucleotides agree with TRBD2. Germline-derived CDR1 and CDR2 are SGHDN and FVKESK. CDR3 length equals 15 residues. With 4 bases clipped from V and 2 bases from J, the junction kept 2 bases outside the gene matches. The CDR3: CASSLTSGRAYEQYF. In DNA form, the CDR3 reads TGTGCCAGCAGCCTCACTAGCGGGAGGGCCTACGAGCAGTACTTC.

This chain uses TRBV6-6 with TRBJ2-1; 7 nucleotides align to TRBD2. Germline-derived CDR1 and CDR2 are MNHNY and SVGAGI (reference sequence). J lost 1 base, V lost 7 bases, and 4 bases had no gene match. This CDR3 contains 14 residues. CDR3 coding DNA: TGTGCCAGCAAGCTAGCGGAATCCTACAATGAGCAGTTCTTC. This translates into CASKLAESYNEQFF.

This chain links TRBV9 with TRBJ2-5; 13 bases are shared with TRBD2. After removal of 4 bases from V and 5 bases from J, the junction contained 11 bases not matched to a gene. The CDR3 loop spans 17 amino acids. Germline V lookup: CDR1 SGDLS, CDR2 YYNGEE. The CDR3 loop is CASSSRTSGGGLETQYF. CDR3 nucleotide sequence: TGTGCCAGCAGCTCCCGGACTAGCGGGGGAGGTTTGGAGACCCAGTACTTC.

The chain couples TRBV5-1 to TRBJ2-3; D not certain. V lost 4 bases and J 4 bases, leaving 10 bases between the germline ends. Germline values: CDR1 SGHRS, CDR2 YFSETQ. The CDR3 is 13 residues long. The CDR3 sequence: CASSDHFSDTQYF. Written as DNA, the CDR3 is TGCGCCAGCAGCGATCACTTTTCAGATACGCAGTATTTT.

The chain combines TRBV20-1 with TRBJ2-4; D not resolved. Trimming removed 6 bases from V and 8 bases from J, with 11 bases in between. CDR3 length equals 11 residues. The germline CDR1 and CDR2 sequences are DFQATT and SNEGSKA (reference sequence). The CDR3 sequence: CSALREDIQYF. CDR3 nucleotides: TGCAGTGCCCTTAGAGAGGACATTCAGTACTTC.

In this sample, this clone turned up once. The chain employs TRBV2 and TRBJ2-7; maybe TRBD1 (6 bases). Germline CDR1 SNHLY, CDR2 FYNNEI. Trimming removed 7 bases from V and 3 bases from J, with 19 bases in between. The CDR3 extends over 15 amino acids. The CDR3 here is CASNGVQGGGYEQYF. As DNA, the CDR3 is TGTGCCAGCAATGGAGTACAGGGCGGAGGCTACGAGCAGTACTTC.

The table lists this clone with a count of one. The chain recombines TRBV5-1 with TRBJ2-7; maybe TRBD1 (6 bases). CDR1 is SGHRS, CDR2 YFSETQ, per germline. The CDR3 sequence is 13 residues long. Trimming left V 4 bases short and J 1 base short, with 9 bases between. The CDR3 bases are TGCGCCAGCAGCCTCAGGGGTTCCTACGAGCAGTACTTC. Translated, it gives CASSLRGSYEQYF.

This clone has a handful of counts. V is TRBV9 and J is TRBJ2-1; TRBD1 is a possible D gene (6 bases). The V end lost 3 bases, the J end lost 9 bases, and 16 bases lay between the germline ends. The CDR3 extends over 14 amino acids. Germline CDR1 is SGDLS and CDR2 is YYNGEE. CDR3 in amino acids: CASSEGDGPLEQFF. CDR3 sequence (DNA): TGTGCCAGCAGCGAGGGGGACGGGCCCCTTGAGCAGTTCTTC.

This sequence joins TRBV6-5 and TRBJ2-5; possibly TRBD2 for D (5 bases). The last part of the DNA fits TRBJ2-7 better; the J call may be wrong. This CDR3 is built from 13 residues. Germline V CDR1 and CDR2: MNHEY, SVGAGI. The CDR3 region has the DNA TGTGCCAGCAGCAAGGACTTATCCTACGAGCAGTACTTC. Residues: CASSKDLSYEQYF.

This clone came up a few times. The chain combines TRBV7-7 with TRBJ2-5, with 7 bases fitting TRBD1. The CDR3 contains 15 residues. Germline CDR1 and CDR2: SSHAT and FNYEAQ (reference sequence). The trim removed 5 bases at V and 2 bases at J, leaving 8 bases unmatched. The CDR3 protein is CASSTNRGPQETQYF. In DNA form, the CDR3 reads TGTGCCAGCAGCACAAACAGGGGTCCACAAGAGACCCAGTACTTC.

The chain combines TRBV11-2 with TRBJ2-3; the match to TRBD2 covers 12 bases. The ends lost 5 bases at V and 0 bases at J; junction bases unmatched: 9. Germline CDR1 and CDR2: SGHAT and FQNNGV. CDR3 length equals 18 residues. For the CDR3, the DNA is TGTGCCAGCAGCCGGAGACTAGCGGGAGTGCTTAGCACAGATACGCAGTATTTT. As protein: CASSRRLAGVLSTDTQYF. The full variable domain, rest sourced from reference TRBV11-2 and TRBJ2-3, is EAGVAQSPRYKIIEKRQSVAFWCNPISGHATLYWYQQILGQGPKLLIQFQNNGVVDDSQLPKDRFSAERLKGVDSTLKIQPAKLEDSAVYLCASSRRLAGVLSTDTQYFGPGTRLTVL.

In its sample, this clone was seen once. This chain's CDR3 is CASSPGTEYQPQHF. The CDR3 DNA follows: TGCGCCAGCAGCCCGGGGACAGAGTATCAGCCCCAGCATTTT. The V gene is TRBV5-1, the J gene TRBJ1-5, with 7 nucleotides matching TRBD1. J was trimmed by 5 bases and V by 4 bases; bases with no gene match: 6. The germline V gene encodes CDR1 SGHRS and CDR2 YFSETQ. The CDR3 is 14 amino acids.

This rearrangement joins TRBV6-5 to TRBJ2-7, with D unclear. Trimming removed 0 bases from V and 2 bases from J, with 8 bases in between. This CDR3 has 14 amino acids. In germline, CDR1 is MNHEY, CDR2 SVGAGI. The CDR3 region is CASSYSRITYEQYF. CDR3 DNA sequence: TGTGCCAGCAGTTACTCGAGGATTACCTACGAGCAGTACTTC.

The chain has TRBV9 and TRBJ2-5; TRBD1 agrees at 10 bases. The J call may be wrong; the DNA end is better matched by TRBJ2-7. The germline V gene has CDR1 SGDLS and CDR2 YYNGEE. The CDR3 contains 15 residues. CDR3 sequence (DNA): TGTGCCAGCAGCGCCGCCGGGACAGGGGACTACGAGCAGTACTTC. Its protein is CASSAAGTGDYEQYF.

The chain recombines TRBV18 with TRBJ2-5; perhaps TRBD2 as D (5 bases). The better agreement between TRBJ2-7 and the DNA end casts doubt on the J call. The V gene's germline CDR1 is KGHSH and CDR2 LQKENI. The CDR3 has 15 residues. CDR3 in amino acids: CASSPTRERSYEQYF. CDR3 coding DNA: TGTGCCAGCTCACCCACTAGAGAAAGGTCCTACGAGCAGTACTTC.

This clone was recorded a few times. V usage is TRBV19 and J usage is TRBJ2-7, with 10 positions matching TRBD2. Germline assignment: CDR1 LNHDA and CDR2 SQIVND (reference sequence). The CDR3 spans 16 residues. Unmatched junction bases numbered 6, after V lost 3 bases and J lost 1 base. The CDR3 reads CASSIRASGRSYEQYF. CDR3 coding DNA: TGTGCCAGTAGTATCCGGGCTAGCGGGAGATCCTACGAGCAGTACTTC.

The J gene is TRBJ1-4, the V gene TRBV6-5, with TRBD1 matching 8 bases. The CDR3 contains 14 residues. The trim removed 4 bases at V and 8 bases at J, leaving 6 bases unmatched. Germline CDR1 and CDR2: MNHEY and SVGAGI. The CDR3: CASSLDRAREKLFF. The CDR3 DNA reads as TGTGCCAGCAGTTTGGACAGGGCGCGCGAAAAACTGTTTTTT.

This clone is a singleton in its sample. This rearrangement joins TRBV11-2 to TRBJ2-3, with 10 bases matching TRBD2. The junction had 12 bases not matched to a gene; V was cut back by 3 bases and J by 3 bases. The CDR3 consists of 18 residues. Germline V gene sequence: CDR1 SGHAT, CDR2 FQNNGV. The CDR3: CASSFRLAGGFGTDTQYF. The DNA for the CDR3 is TGTGCCAGCAGCTTTCGATTAGCGGGGGGCTTTGGGACAGATACGCAGTATTTT. Full variable domain (missing parts from reference TRBV11-2 and TRBJ2-3): EAGVAQSPRYKIIEKRQSVAFWCNPISGHATLYWYQQILGQGPKLLIQFQNNGVVDDSQLPKDRFSAERLKGVDSTLKIQPAKLEDSAVYLCASSFRLAGGFGTDTQYFGPGTRLTVL.

J is TRBJ2-1 and V is TRBV2; perhaps TRBD2 as D (5 bases). Germline V gene data show CDR1 as SNHLY and CDR2 as FYNNEI. V lost 3 bases, J lost 9 bases, and 24 bases lay in between. This CDR3 has 17 amino acids. This chain's CDR3 is CASSEWTWSALASEQFF. In nucleotides, the CDR3 is TGTGCCAGCAGTGAGTGGACTTGGAGCGCGTTGGCCAGTGAGCAGTTCTTC.

The CDR3 loop is CASSERGQPQHF. The CDR3 nucleotides are TGTGCCAGCAGTGAAAGAGGACAGCCCCAGCATTTT. The chain recombines TRBV2 with TRBJ1-5; D is unresolved. V was trimmed by 2 bases and J by 7 bases, leaving 6 bases between them. The CDR3 spans 12 residues. CDR1 SNHLY and CDR2 FYNNEI come from the germline V gene.